This TCR beta chain stems from a study of T cells in Graves' hyperthyroidism and ophthalmopathy. Amplification targeted TCR beta CDR3 regions from RNA transcripts. RT-PCR in the first round (using the HTBI primer set) targeted the TCR CDR3. TCRdb processed the multiplex PCR reads anew with MiXCR; each CDR3 protein has one entry. The repertoire consists of about 600,000 distinct CDR3 sequences, with over 12% occurring once and the leading ten covering roughly 7.7%. Whole-study findings and limits: Model predictions of ophthalmopathy came a median approximately 6.2 months before onset. In the blood, most expanded thyroid clonotypes above 0.001 appeared as well.

This CDR3 has 14 residues. With V trimmed by 5 bases and J by 3 bases, 5 bases remained unmatched. This clonotype occurred many times. The target antigen is unknown. It was uncontrolled infection, other autoimmune disease, pregnancy or lactation that excluded patients. V gene TRBV12-3 or TRBV12-4 combines with J gene TRBJ2-5, with 8 bases fitting TRBD2. This receptor was identified in a woman between 18 and 29 years old with Graves' ophthalmopathy. The sequenced material came from blood. CDR3 bases: TGTGCCAGCAGTCAAGCGGGAGTGGAAGAGACCCAGTACTTC. This gives the protein CASSQAGVEETQYF.